The T cell receptor beta chain described here comes from a study of blood T cell repertoires in COVID-19. As for the study in general: Donors in the United States, Italy and Spain gave samples during acute or convalescent COVID-19. PBMCs, B-cell-depleted T cells, or T cells were the source of the cDNA or gDNA that made up the material.

In the original analysis: Amplification from reference gene primers served as the basis for estimated nucleated cell counts. Only in-frame clones appear in the TCRdb table, and some are missing; sequencing was by immunoSEQ multiplex PCR. For V, J and clone size, that table is used; D and trimming come from the DNA. Here the sample spans 65,000 to 95,000 clones, under 80% being singletons. This clone was recorded a few times. The CDR3 consists of 16 residues. The germline gives CDR1 LNHDA, CDR2 SQIVND (reference sequence). With 5 bases removed from V and 3 bases from J, the gap between germline ends came to 19 bases.

The source material was peripheral blood. The clonotype originates from a human donor in a cohort sampled during active COVID-19. The chain links TRBV19 to TRBJ1-1, with TRBD1 as a possible D gene (6 bases). CDR3 in DNA: TGTGCCAGTAGTCCAAGCCGATCACAGGGACACACTGAAGCTTTCTTT. Residues: CASSPSRSQGHTEAFF.